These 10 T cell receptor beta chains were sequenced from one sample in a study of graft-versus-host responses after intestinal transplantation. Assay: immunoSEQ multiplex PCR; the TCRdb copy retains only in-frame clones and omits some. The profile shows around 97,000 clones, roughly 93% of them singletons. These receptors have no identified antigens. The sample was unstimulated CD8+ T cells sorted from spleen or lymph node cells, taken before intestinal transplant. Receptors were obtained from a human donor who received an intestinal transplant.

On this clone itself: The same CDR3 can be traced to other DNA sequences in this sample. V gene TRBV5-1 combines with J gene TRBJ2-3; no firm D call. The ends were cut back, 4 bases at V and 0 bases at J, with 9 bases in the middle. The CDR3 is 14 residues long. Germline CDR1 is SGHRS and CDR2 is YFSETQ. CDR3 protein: CASSPGGSTDTQYF. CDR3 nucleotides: TGCGCCAGCAGCCCTGGTGGTAGCACAGATACGCAGTATTTT. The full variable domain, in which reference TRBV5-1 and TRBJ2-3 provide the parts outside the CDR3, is KAGVTQTPRYLIKTRGQQVTLSCSPISGHRSVSWYQQTPGQGLQFLFEYFSETQRNKGNFPGRFSGRQFSNSRSEMNVSTLELGDSALYLCASSPGGSTDTQYFGPGTRLTVL.

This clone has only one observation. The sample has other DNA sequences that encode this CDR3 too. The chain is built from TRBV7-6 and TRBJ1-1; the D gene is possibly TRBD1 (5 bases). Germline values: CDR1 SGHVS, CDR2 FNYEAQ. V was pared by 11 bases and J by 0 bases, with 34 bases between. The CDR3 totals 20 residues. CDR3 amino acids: CASSPLRLTRDAGLNTEAFF. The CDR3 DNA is TGTGCCTCCAGTCCCCTGCGGCTGACTCGGGACGCAGGATTGAACACTGAAGCTTTCTTT.

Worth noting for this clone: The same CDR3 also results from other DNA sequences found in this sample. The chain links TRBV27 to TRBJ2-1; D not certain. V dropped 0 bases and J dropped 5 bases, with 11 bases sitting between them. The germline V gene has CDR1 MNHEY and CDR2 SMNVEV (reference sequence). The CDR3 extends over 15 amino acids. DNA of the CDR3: TGTGCCAGCAGTTTATCACTCCTTGGGAACAATGAGCAGTTCTTC. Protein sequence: CASSLSLLGNNEQFF.

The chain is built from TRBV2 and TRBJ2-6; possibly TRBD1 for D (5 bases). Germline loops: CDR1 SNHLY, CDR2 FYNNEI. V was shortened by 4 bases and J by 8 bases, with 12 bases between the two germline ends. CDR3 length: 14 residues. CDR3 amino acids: CASSASGMSNVLTF. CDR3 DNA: TGTGCCAGCAGTGCGTCAGGGATGTCCAACGTCCTGACTTTC.

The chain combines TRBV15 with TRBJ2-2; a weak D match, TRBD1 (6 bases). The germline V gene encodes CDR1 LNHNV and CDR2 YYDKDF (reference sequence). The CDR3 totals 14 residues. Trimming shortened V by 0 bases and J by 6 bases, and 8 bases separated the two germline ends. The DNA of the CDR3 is TGTGCCACCAGCAGAGATTACAGGGCCGGGGAGCTGTTTTTT. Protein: CATSRDYRAGELFF.

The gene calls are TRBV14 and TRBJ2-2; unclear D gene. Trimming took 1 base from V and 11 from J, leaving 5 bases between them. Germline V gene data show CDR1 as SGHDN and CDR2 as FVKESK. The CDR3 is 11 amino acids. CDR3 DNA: TGTGCCAGCAGCCAAGGGTTCGAGCTGTTTTTT. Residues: CASSQGFELFF.

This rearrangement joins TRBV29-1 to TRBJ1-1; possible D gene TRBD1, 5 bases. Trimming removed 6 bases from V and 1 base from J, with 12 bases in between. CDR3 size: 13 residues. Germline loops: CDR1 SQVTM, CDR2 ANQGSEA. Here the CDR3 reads CSVTGTANTEAFF. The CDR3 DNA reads TGCAGCGTGACCGGGACCGCGAACACTGAAGCTTTCTTT.

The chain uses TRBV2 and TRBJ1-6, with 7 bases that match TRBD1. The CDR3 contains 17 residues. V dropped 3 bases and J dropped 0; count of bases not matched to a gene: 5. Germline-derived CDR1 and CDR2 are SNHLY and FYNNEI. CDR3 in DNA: TGTGCCAGCAGTGATACAGGGGACCCCTCCTATAATTCACCCCTCCACTTT. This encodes CASSDTGDPSYNSPLHF.

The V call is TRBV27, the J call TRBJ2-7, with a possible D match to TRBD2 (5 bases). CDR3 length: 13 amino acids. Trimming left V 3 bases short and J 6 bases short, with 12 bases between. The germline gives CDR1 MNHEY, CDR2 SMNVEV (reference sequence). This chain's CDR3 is CASSFRGLSEQYF. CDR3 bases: TGTGCCAGCAGTTTTAGAGGGTTAAGCGAGCAGTACTTC.

In nucleotides, the CDR3 is TGTGCCAGCAGTTCTCACTTTAGGGATAGGACAGGGTCCACCTACGAGCAGTACTTC. Amino acids: CASSSHFRDRTGSTYEQYF. The V call is TRBV11-2, the J call TRBJ2-7, with 8 bases matching TRBD1. Germline loops: CDR1 SGHAT, CDR2 FQNNGV. This CDR3 has 19 residues. The V gene end was trimmed by 6 bases and the J gene end by 2 bases; junction bases not matched to a gene: 21.